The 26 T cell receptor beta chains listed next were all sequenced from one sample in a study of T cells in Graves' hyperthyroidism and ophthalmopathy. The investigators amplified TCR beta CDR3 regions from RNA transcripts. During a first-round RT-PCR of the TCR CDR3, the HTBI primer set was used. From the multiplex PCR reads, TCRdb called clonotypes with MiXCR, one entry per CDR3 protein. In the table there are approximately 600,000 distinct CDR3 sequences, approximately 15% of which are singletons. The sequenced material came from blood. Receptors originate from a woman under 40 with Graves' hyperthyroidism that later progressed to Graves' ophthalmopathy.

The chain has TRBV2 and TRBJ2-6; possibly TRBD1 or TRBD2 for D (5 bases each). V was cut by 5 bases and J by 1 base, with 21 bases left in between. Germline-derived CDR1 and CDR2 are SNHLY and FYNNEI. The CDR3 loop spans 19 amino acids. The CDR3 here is CASSYAWAGSSSGANVLTF. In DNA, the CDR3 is TGTGCCAGCAGTTACGCTTGGGCAGGGAGCAGTTCTGGGGCCAACGTCCTGACTTTC.

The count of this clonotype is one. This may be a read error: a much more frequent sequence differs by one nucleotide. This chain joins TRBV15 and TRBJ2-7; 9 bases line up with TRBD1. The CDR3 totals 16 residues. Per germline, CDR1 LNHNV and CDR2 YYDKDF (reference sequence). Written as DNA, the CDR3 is TGTTCCACCAGCAGAGAATGGGACAGGGCTTTTTACGAGCAGTACTTC. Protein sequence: CSTSREWDRAFYEQYF.

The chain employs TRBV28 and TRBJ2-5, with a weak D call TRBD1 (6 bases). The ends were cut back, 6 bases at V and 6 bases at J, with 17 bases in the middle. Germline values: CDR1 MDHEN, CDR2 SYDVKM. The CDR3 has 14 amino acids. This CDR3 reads CASSLGTRGQTQYF. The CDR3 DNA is TGTGCCAGCAGCTTAGGGACCAGGGGCCAGACCCAGTACTTC.

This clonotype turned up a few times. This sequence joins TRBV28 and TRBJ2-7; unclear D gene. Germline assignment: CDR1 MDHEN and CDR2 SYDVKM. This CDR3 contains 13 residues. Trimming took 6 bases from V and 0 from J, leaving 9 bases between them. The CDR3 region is CASRDPGSYEQYF. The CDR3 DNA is TGTGCCAGCAGGGACCCCGGCTCCTACGAGCAGTACTTC.

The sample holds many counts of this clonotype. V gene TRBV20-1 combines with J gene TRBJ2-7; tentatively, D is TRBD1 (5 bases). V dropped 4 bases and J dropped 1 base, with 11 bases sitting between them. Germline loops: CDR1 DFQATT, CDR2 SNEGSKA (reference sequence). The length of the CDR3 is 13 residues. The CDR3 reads CSATLGQSYEQYF. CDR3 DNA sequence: TGCAGTGCTACCCTCGGACAATCCTACGAGCAGTACTTC.

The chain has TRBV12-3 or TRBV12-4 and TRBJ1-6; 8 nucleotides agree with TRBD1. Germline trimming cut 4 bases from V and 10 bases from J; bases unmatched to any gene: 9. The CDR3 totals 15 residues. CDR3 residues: CASSSAPQGDSPLHF. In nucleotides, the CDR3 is TGTGCCAGCAGTTCAGCCCCACAGGGGGACTCACCCCTCCACTTT.

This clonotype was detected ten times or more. The CDR3 protein is CASQRRTNEKLFF. Written as DNA, the CDR3 is TGTGCCAGCCAACGGAGAACTAATGAAAAACTGTTTTTT. The chain has TRBV19 and TRBJ1-4; D ambiguous. This CDR3 has 13 residues. The germline CDR1 and CDR2 sequences are LNHDA and SQIVND (reference sequence). The V end lost 9 bases, the J end lost 1 base, and 9 bases lay between the germline ends.

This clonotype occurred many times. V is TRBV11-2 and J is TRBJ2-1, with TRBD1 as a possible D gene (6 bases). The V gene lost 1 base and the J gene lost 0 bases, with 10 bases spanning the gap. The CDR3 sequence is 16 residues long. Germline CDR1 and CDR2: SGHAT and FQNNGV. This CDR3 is CASSLGRGHSYNEQFF. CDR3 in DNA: TGTGCCAGCAGCTTAGGACGGGGACACTCCTACAATGAGCAGTTCTTC. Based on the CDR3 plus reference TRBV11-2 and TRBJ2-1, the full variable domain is EAGVAQSPRYKIIEKRQSVAFWCNPISGHATLYWYQQILGQGPKLLIQFQNNGVVDDSQLPKDRFSAERLKGVDSTLKIQPAKLEDSAVYLCASSLGRGHSYNEQFFGPGTRLTVL.

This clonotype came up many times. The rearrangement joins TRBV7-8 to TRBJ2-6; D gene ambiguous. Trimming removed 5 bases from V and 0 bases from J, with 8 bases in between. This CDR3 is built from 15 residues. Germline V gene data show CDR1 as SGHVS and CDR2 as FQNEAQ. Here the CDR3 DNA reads TGTGCCAGCAGCCCCCTCAACTCTGGGGCCAACGTCCTGACTTTC. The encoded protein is CASSPLNSGANVLTF.

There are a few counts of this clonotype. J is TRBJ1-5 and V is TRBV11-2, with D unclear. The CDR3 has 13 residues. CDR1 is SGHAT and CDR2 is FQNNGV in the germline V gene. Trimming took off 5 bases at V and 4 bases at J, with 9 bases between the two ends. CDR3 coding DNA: TGTGCCAGCAGCCCCCAGGAAAATCAGCCCCAGCATTTT. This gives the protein CASSPQENQPQHF.

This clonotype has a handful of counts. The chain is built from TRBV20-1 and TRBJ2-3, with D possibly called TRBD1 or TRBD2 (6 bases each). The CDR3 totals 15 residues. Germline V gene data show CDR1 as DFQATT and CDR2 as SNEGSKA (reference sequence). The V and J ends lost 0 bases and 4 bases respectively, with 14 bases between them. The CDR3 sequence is CSARDGGPGPDTQYF. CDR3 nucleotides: TGCAGTGCTAGAGATGGGGGGCCGGGACCAGATACGCAGTATTTT.

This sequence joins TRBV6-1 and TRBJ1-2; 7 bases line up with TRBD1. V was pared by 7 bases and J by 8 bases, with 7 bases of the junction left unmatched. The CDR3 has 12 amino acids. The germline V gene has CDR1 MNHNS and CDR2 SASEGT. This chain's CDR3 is CASKTGDGGYTF. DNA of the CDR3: TGTGCCAGCAAAACAGGGGACGGAGGCTACACCTTC.

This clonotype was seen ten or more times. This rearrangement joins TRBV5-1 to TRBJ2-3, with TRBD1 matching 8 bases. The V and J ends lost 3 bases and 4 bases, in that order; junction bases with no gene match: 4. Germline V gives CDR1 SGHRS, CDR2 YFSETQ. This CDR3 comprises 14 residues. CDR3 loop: CASSSGQASDTQYF. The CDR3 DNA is TGCGCCAGCAGCTCGGGACAGGCTTCAGATACGCAGTATTTT.

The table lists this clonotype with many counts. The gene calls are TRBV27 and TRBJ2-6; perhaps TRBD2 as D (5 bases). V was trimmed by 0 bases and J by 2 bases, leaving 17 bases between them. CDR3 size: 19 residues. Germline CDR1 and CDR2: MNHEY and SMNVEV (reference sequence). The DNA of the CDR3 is TGTGCCAGCAGTTTATCGATCGGGGAATGGGGTACTGGGGCCAACGTCCTGACTTTC. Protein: CASSLSIGEWGTGANVLTF.

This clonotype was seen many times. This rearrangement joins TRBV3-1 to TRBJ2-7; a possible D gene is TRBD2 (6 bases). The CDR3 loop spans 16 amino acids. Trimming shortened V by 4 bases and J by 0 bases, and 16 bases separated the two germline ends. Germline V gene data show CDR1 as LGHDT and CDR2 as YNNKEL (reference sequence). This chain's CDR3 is CASSLHLAASSYEQYF. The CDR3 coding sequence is TGTGCCAGCAGCCTTCATTTAGCGGCCAGCTCCTACGAGCAGTACTTC.

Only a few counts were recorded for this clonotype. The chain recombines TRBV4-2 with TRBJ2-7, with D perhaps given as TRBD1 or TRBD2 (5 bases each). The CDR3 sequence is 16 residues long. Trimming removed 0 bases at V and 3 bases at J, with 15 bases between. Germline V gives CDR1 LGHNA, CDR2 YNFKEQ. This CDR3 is CASSQDESGPGYEQYF. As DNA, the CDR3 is TGTGCCAGCAGCCAAGATGAATCGGGACCGGGCTACGAGCAGTACTTC.

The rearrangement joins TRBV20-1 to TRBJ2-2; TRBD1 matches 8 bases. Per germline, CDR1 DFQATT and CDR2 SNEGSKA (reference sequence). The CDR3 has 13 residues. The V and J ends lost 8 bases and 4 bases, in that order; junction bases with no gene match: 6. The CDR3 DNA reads TGCAGTCTTACAGGGGGGATCACCGGGGAGCTGTTTTTT. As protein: CSLTGGITGELFF.

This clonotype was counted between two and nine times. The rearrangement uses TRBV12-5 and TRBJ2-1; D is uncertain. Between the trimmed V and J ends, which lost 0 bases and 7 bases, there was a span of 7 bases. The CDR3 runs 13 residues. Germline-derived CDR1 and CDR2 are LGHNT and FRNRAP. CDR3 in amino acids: CASGLVYGNEQFF. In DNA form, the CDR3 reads TGTGCTAGTGGTTTGGTATACGGGAATGAGCAGTTCTTC. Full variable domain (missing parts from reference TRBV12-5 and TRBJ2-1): DARVTQTPRHKVTEMGQEVTMRCQPILGHNTVFWYRQTMMQGLELLAYFRNRAPLDDSGMPKDRFSAEMPDATLATLKIQPSEPRDSAVYFCASGLVYGNEQFFGPGTRLTVL.

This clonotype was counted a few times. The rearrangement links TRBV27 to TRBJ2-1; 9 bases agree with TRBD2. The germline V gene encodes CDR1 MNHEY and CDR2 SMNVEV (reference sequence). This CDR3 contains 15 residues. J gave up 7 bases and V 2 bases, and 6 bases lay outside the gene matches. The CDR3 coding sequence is TGTGCCAGCAGTTTACGGCTAGCGGGAATAAATGAGCAGTTCTTC. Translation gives CASSLRLAGINEQFF.

CDR3 amino acids: CASSEGLGELNTEAFF. CDR3 nucleotide sequence: TGTGCCAGCAGTGAAGGACTTGGGGAGTTGAACACTGAAGCTTTCTTT. J is TRBJ1-1 and V is TRBV6-1, with D unclear. Germline V gives CDR1 MNHNS, CDR2 SASEGT. Trimming removed 1 base from V and 0 bases from J, with 12 bases in between. The CDR3 has 16 amino acids.

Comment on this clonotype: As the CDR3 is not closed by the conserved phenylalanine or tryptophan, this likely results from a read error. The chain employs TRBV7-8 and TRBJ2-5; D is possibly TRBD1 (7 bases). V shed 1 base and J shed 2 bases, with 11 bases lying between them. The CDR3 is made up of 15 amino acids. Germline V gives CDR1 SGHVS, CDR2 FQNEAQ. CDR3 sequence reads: CASSLGGTVQETQYS. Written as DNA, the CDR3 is TGTGCCAGCAGCTTAGGCGGGACAGTTCAAGAGACCCAGTACTCC.

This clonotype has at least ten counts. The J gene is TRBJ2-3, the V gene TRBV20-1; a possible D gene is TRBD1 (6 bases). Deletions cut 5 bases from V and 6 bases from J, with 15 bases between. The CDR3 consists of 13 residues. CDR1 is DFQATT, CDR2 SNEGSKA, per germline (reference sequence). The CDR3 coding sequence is TGCAGTGCTTTGGGGGCACCAGGGGATACGCAGTATTTT. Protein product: CSALGAPGDTQYF.

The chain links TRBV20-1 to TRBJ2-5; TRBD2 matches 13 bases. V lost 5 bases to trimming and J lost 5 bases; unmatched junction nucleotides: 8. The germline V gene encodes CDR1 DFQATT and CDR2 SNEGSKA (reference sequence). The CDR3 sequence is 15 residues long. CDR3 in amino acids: CSARRTSGSGETQYF. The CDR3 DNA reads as TGCAGTGCTCGACGGACTAGCGGGAGTGGGGAGACCCAGTACTTC.

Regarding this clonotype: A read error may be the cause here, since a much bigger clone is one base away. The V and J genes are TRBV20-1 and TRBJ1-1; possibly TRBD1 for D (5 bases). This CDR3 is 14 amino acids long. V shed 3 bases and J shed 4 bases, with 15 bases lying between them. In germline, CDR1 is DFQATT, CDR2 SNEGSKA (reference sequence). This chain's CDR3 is CSARETGPTTEAFF. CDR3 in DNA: TGCAGTGCTAGGGAAACAGGACCGACCACTGAAGCTTTCTTT.

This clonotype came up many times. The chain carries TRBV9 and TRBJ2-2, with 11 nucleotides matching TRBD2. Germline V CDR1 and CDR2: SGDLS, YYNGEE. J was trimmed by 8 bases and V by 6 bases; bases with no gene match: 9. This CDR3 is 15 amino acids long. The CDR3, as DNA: TGTGCCAGCACGGTTAGCGGGAGGGCCTCTGGGGAGCTGTTTTTT. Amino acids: CASTVSGRASGELFF. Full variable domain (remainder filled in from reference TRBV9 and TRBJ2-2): DSGVTQTPKHLITATGQRVTLRCSPRSGDLSVYWYQQSLDQGLQFLIQYYNGEERAKGNILERFSAQQFPDLHSELNLSSLELGDSALYFCASTVSGRASGELFFGEGSRLTVL.

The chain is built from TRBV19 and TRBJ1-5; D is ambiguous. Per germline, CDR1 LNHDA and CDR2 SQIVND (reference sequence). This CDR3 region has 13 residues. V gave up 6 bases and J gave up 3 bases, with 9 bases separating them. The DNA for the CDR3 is TGTGCCAGTAGCAAAGAGGTCAATCAGCCCCAGCATTTT. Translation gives CASSKEVNQPQHF.